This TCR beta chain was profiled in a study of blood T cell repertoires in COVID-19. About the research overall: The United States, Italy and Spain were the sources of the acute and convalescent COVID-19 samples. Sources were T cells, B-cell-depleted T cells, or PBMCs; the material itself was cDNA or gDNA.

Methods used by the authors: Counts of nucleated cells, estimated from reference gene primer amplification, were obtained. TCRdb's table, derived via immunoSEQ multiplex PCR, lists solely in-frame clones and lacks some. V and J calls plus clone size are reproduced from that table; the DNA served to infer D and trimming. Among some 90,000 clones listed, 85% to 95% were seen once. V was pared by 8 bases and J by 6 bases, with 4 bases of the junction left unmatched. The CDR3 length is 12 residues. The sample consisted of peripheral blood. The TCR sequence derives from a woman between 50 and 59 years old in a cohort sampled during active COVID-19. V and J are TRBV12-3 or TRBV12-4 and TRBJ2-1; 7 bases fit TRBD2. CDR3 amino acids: CASGDYPNEQFF. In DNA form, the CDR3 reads TGTGCCAGCGGGGACTATCCCAATGAGCAGTTCTTC.